A selection of T cell receptor beta chains follows, all from one sample in a study of blood T cell repertoires in COVID-19. This table comes from immunoSEQ multiplex PCR, and its TCRdb copy is limited to in-frame clones, with some not included. In the table there are a few hundred thousand clones, almost 90% of which are singletons. The material sequenced was peripheral blood. These receptors were obtained from a woman in her fifties or sixties with COVID-19, enrolled during active disease. CDR3s leave out the opening cysteine and the closing phenylalanine or tryptophan.

V	CDR3
TRBV19	ASSHYRAGREKLF
TRBV7-8	ASSLGVWDRGGEKLF
TRBV19	ASSIVGTGYEQY
TRBV7-9	ASSLGQTTNEKLF
TRBV2	ASTRTGSDTEAF
TRBV7-2	ASSLAGGFRSSQY
TRBV12-5	ASGLNRGLLYNEQF
TRBV7-9	ASSPGATNEKLF
TRBV19	ASSMGLAGDTQY
TRBV27	ASSSFAGTGHPDSGNTIY
TRBV2	ASSDWGESNEKLF
TRBV18	ASSPSADRANTGELF
TRBV14	ASKQGARIGEQF
TRBV20-1	SAQGISGYT
TRBV3-1/TRBV3-2	ASSPTRVGQPQH
TRBV4-3	ASSQDLGAYQPQH
TRBV7-2	ASSQRSPTLTNYGYT
TRBV5-4	ASSIIYPSDGGDNNEQF
TRBV5-1	ASSLGPGTGGRETQY
TRBV7-2	ASSQPGGAYGYT
TRBV7-2	ASSKLVGTGELF
TRBV7-9	ASSSGQGTKFNEKLF
TRBV6-5	ASSRTGGDYGYT
TRBV27	ASSLSRGPLLEQY
TRBV3-1/TRBV3-2	ASSRGTGGGNTGELF
TRBV5-8	ASSPFDSSYGYT
TRBV4-3	ASSQEMTGKTEAF
TRBV5-1	ASSSLARLAGRDTQY
TRBV6-5	ASSYSGGDGSPLH
TRBV6-4	ASSERTGSGEAF
TRBV18	ASSPGQGITGELF
TRBV6-6	ASRPGQSWNTIY
TRBV5-1	ASSQRQGSYEQY
TRBV5-1	ASSSTSGGFSTDTQY
TRBV5-5	ASSPAGASLNTEAF
TRBV4-2	ASSQVERAGDVGELF
TRBV19	ASEQGVGTNEKLF
TRBV3-1/TRBV3-2	ASSQLDTNTEAF
TRBV5-6	ASSFGTLDEQF
TRBV3-1/TRBV3-2	ASSLLAGHRTGELF
TRBV6-1	ASSEAQLMEAF
TRBV4-3	ASSQELRGRGNTGELF
TRBV12-3/TRBV12-4	ASSFQAVAEAF
TRBV7-2	ASSATGKAF
TRBV27	ASSLGTGSFGYT
TRBV10-3	AIRGTVDSPLH
TRBV7-3	ASSISSGGYNEQF
TRBV27	ASSPLLGAGYT
TRBV19	ASSTGQAQETQY
TRBV18	ASSSGTGYAGELF
TRBV10-3	AISESSYEQY
TRBV4-2	ASSKESGANYGYT
TRBV7-3	ASSPLAGAYNEQF
TRBV9	ASSLLAGGGELF
TRBV5-6	ASRRGQGLTEAF